Sequencing of this T cell receptor beta chain was carried out in a study of CD8 T cells in ankylosing spondylitis. Study-level results: Blood from ankylosing spondylitis patients appeared to carry a characteristic roughly 8-variant TCR beta motif. The clones that were linked to disease were reported to be significantly enriched in matched synovial fluid samples from ankylosing spondylitis patients.

In making TCR beta libraries, quantitative 5'-RACE with molecular barcodes was used. MiXCR, run by TCRdb on the 5' RACE reads, gives a single entry per CDR3 protein. Of around 130,000 distinct CDR3 sequences listed, 17% are singletons. The CDR3 contains 13 residues. Germline V gene lookup returns CDR1 MGHDK and CDR2 SYGVNS. A word on this clonotype: As yet, its antigen is unknown.

This chain uses TRBV25-1 with TRBJ2-2, with 8 bases aligning to TRBD1. Sample: blood, either unsorted or a sorted T cell fraction (not recorded which). The receptor's source is a male donor with ankylosing spondylitis. The CDR3 bases are TGTGCAGCCGGGACAGGGAACACCGGGGAGCTGTTTTTT. It is translated as CAAGTGNTGELFF. Supplemented by reference TRBV25-1 and TRBJ2-2, the full variable domain reads EADIYQTPRYLVIGTGKKITLECSQTMGHDKMYWYQQDPGMELHLIHYSYGVNSTEKGDLSSESTVSRIRTEHFPLTLESARPSHTSQYLCAAGTGNTGELFFGEGSRLTVL.